The rows below give T cell receptor beta chains drawn from one sample of a study of blood T cell repertoires in COVID-19. Some clones are missing from TCRdb's copy, which holds only in-frame ones; the method was immunoSEQ multiplex PCR. This sample has 100,000 to 150,000 clones, with more than 85% found just once. The sequencing sample was made of peripheral blood. These receptors were taken from a man between 60 and 70 years old with COVID-19, enrolled during active disease. CDR3s include the opening cysteine and the closing phenylalanine or tryptophan. Each record gives: D gene, V gene, clone size, J gene, CDR3 protein, CDR3 DNA. A D gene is named only where the DNA matches it firmly. Expanded clones are given a class, and other clones once, few, many or no size at all.

.	TRBV7-9	.	TRBJ2-6	CASSPRGRSIGANVLTF	TGTGCCAGCAGCCCCCGTGGGAGGAGCATTGGGGCCAACGTCCTGACTTTC
.	TRBV24-1	.	TRBJ2-5	CATSGDPSGTQYF	TGTGCCACCAGTGGTGACCCCAGCGGGACCCAGTACTTC
.	TRBV7-9	.	TRBJ1-3	CASSQISSGNTIYF	TGTGCCAGCAGCCAGATAAGCTCTGGAAACACCATATATTTT
TRBD1	TRBV5-5	.	TRBJ1-6	CASSLAADRGNSPLHF	TGTGCCAGCAGCTTGGCTGCGGACAGGGGTAATTCACCCCTCCACTTT
TRBD1	TRBV29-1	.	TRBJ1-2	CSGKGTGANYGYTF	TGCAGCGGGAAGGGGACAGGGGCAAACTATGGCTACACCTTC
.	TRBV7-3	.	TRBJ2-2	CASSLRGGTASNTGELFF	TGTGCCAGCAGTCTCCGAGGAGGGACAGCTTCGAACACCGGGGAGCTGTTTTTT
.	TRBV24-1	once	TRBJ2-2	CATSLRGPGELFF	TGTGCCACGAGCCTACGGGGTCCCGGGGAGCTGTTTTTT
TRBD1	TRBV5-8	.	TRBJ1-6	CASSFIQGANSPLHF	TGTGCCAGCAGCTTCATACAGGGGGCCAATTCACCCCTCCACTTT
TRBD1	TRBV11-2	once	TRBJ2-7	CASSRGQGSYEQYF	TGTGCCAGCAGTCGAGGACAGGGTTCCTACGAGCAGTACTTC
TRBD1	TRBV6-5	.	TRBJ1-1	CASSTGQNTEAFF	TGTGCCTCATCGACAGGGCAGAACACTGAAGCTTTCTTT
TRBD1	TRBV24-1	.	TRBJ2-3	CATSDRGQGEDTQYF	TGTGCCACCAGTGACCGAGGACAGGGTGAAGATACGCAGTATTTT
.	TRBV2	.	TRBJ1-6	CASTPVGARSPLHF	TGTGCCAGCACCCCCGTGGGGGCACGTTCACCCCTCCACTTT
TRBD1	TRBV19	once	TRBJ1-2	CASSKMGQGIANYGYTF	TGTGCCAGTAGTAAAATGGGACAGGGAATAGCTAACTATGGCTACACCTTC
.	TRBV7-2	.	TRBJ2-1	CASSLVGGVSYNEQFF	TGTGCCAGCAGCTTAGTGGGCGGGGTCTCCTACAATGAGCAGTTCTTC
TRBD1	TRBV5-1	.	TRBJ2-7	CASTVGTGSEQYF	TGCGCCAGCACGGTTGGGACAGGGAGCGAGCAGTACTTC
.	TRBV11-2	.	TRBJ2-1	CASSLPVYNEQFF	TGTGCCAGCAGTTTGCCAGTATACAATGAGCAGTTCTTC
.	TRBV19	.	TRBJ2-1	CASSMMGAGEQFF	TGTGCCAGTAGTATGATGGGGGCGGGTGAGCAGTTCTTC
TRBD1	TRBV5-1	.	TRBJ1-4	CASSTGTGDEKLFF	TGCGCCAGCAGCACCGGGACAGGGGATGAAAAACTGTTTTTT
.	TRBV28	.	TRBJ1-5	CASSFRTQPQHF	TGTGCCAGCAGTTTCAGAACTCAGCCCCAGCATTTT
.	TRBV7-6	.	TRBJ1-2	CASSLSANWPGEGYTF	TGTGCCAGCAGCTTAAGCGCCAATTGGCCAGGGGAAGGCTACACCTTC
TRBD1	TRBV7-3	once	TRBJ1-2	CASSLTAGTGEGYTF	TGTGCCAGCAGCTTAACCGCCGGGACAGGGGAGGGCTACACCTTC
TRBD1	TRBV2	.	TRBJ2-3	CASRRTGGDTQYF	TGTGCCAGCAGGCGGACAGGGGGAGATACGCAGTATTTT
.	TRBV21-1	.	TRBJ1-2	CASSKAMKDRGHGYTF	TGTGCCAGCAGCAAAGCAATGAAGGACAGGGGTCATGGCTACACCTTC
TRBD1	TRBV4-2	few	TRBJ1-5	CASSPRTGGNQPQHF	TGTGCCAGCAGCCCCAGAACAGGGGGCAATCAGCCCCAGCATTTT
TRBD1	TRBV14	.	TRBJ2-2	CASSHRGINTGELFF	TGTGCCAGCAGCCACAGGGGGATCAACACCGGGGAGCTGTTTTTT
.	TRBV10-3	.	TRBJ2-1	CAISEVGGDEQFF	TGTGCCATCAGTGAGGTCGGGGGAGATGAGCAGTTCTTC
TRBD1	TRBV7-3	.	TRBJ1-1	CASRPDRATEAFF	TGTGCCAGCAGGCCGGACAGGGCGACTGAAGCTTTCTTT
TRBD1	TRBV5-8	.	TRBJ2-2	CASSPDRGNTGELFF	TGTGCCAGCAGCCCGGACAGGGGGAACACCGGGGAGCTGTTTTTT
.	TRBV5-6	.	TRBJ1-6	CASSLFTGLASGPLHF	TGTGCCAGCAGCCTCTTCACGGGGTTGGCCTCGGGACCCCTCCACTTT
.	TRBV30	.	TRBJ1-1	CAWGRVPTEAFF	TGTGCCTGGGGCAGGGTACCCACTGAAGCTTTCTTT
.	TRBV4-3	.	TRBJ1-1	CASSLPGLSNTEAFF	TGCGCCAGCAGCCTCCCGGGACTTTCGAACACTGAAGCTTTCTTT
TRBD1	TRBV19	.	TRBJ1-2	CASSALQGANYGYTF	TGTGCCAGTAGTGCCTTACAGGGGGCGAACTATGGCTACACCTTC
.	TRBV19	.	TRBJ1-5	CASSMGVPGLNQPQHF	TGTGCCAGTAGTATGGGTGTCCCAGGCCTCAATCAGCCCCAGCATTTT
TRBD1	TRBV6-5	.	TRBJ1-3	CASSMDRVGNTIYF	TGTGCCAGCAGTATGGACAGGGTTGGAAACACCATATATTTT
.	TRBV5-4	.	TRBJ1-5	CASSLTGSNQPQHF	TGTGCCAGCAGCTTGACAGGGAGCAATCAGCCCCAGCATTTT
TRBD1	TRBV5-4	once	TRBJ1-2	CASSYLRTGQNNYGYTF	TGTGCCAGCAGCTACCTCAGGACAGGGCAAAATAACTATGGCTACACCTTC
TRBD1	TRBV27	.	TRBJ1-1	CASSSKTGAMNTEAFF	TGTGCCAGCAGTTCTAAGACAGGGGCTATGAACACTGAAGCTTTCTTT
.	TRBV11-2	.	TRBJ2-7	CASSVGLFYEQYF	TGTGCCAGCAGCGTCGGTCTTTTTTACGAGCAGTACTTC
TRBD2	TRBV7-3	.	TRBJ2-3	CASSLSSGGLTDTQYF	TGTGCCAGCAGCTTATCTAGCGGGGGGCTCACAGATACGCAGTATTTT
.	TRBV7-3	.	TRBJ1-3	CASSPDKGNTIYF	TGTGCCAGCAGCCCCGACAAGGGAAACACCATATATTTT
TRBD2	TRBV5-1	.	TRBJ2-3	CASSLQTGTSGGRTDTQYF	TGCGCCAGCAGCTTACAAACCGGGACTAGCGGGGGGCGCACAGATACGCAGTATTTT
.	TRBV27	.	TRBJ2-7	CASSLDSSYEQYF	TGTGCCAGCAGTTTGGACAGTTCGTACGAGCAGTACTTC
.	TRBV7-9	once	TRBJ2-2	CASTGRLGRGTGELFF	TGTGCCAGCACCGGAAGGTTAGGGCGGGGCACCGGGGAGCTGTTTTTT
TRBD2	TRBV3-1/TRBV3-2	.	TRBJ2-7	CASSGRGGRYEQYF	TGTGCCAGCTCGGGCCGGGGGGGCCGGTACGAGCAGTACTTC
.	TRBV12-3/TRBV12-4	.	TRBJ2-7	CASSSSAYEQYF	TGTGCCAGCAGCTCATCAGCCTACGAGCAGTACTTC
.	TRBV15	.	TRBJ2-6	CATSRDTGTGANVLTF	TGTGCCACCAGCAGAGATACAGGGACTGGGGCCAACGTCCTGACTTTC
.	TRBV2	few	TRBJ1-3	CASSEGTSGNTIYF	TGTGCCAGCAGTGAAGGGACTTCTGGAAACACCATATATTTT
TRBD1	TRBV15	.	TRBJ1-4	CATSRDLRTGVTNEKLFF	TGTGCCACCAGCAGAGATCTGCGGACAGGGGTAACTAATGAAAAACTGTTTTTT
.	TRBV11-2	.	TRBJ2-3	CASSLDIAVRGTQYF	TGTGCCAGCAGCTTAGATATCGCAGTTCGGGGTACGCAGTATTTT
.	TRBV7-3	.	TRBJ2-1	CASSPGQRNEQFF	TGTGCCAGCAGCCCAGGACAGAGAAATGAGCAGTTCTTC
TRBD1	TRBV12-5	.	TRBJ1-5	CASGTGTDNQPQHF	TGTGCTAGTGGTACAGGGACAGACAATCAGCCCCAGCATTTT